Sequencing of this T cell receptor (beta chain) was carried out in a study of CD8 T cells in Susac syndrome. Across the whole study: There were over five sequenced Susac syndrome patients with active disease and about eight in remission. Patients with Susac syndrome were therapy-naive, on corticosteroids, or on intravenous immunoglobulin alone at the time that blood was drawn.

RNA in amounts of about 0.5 to 1 ug was reverse transcribed with random hexamers. TCRdb analysed the immunoSEQ multiplex PCR reads with MiXCR anew, one entry per CDR3 protein. Among about 240,000 distinct CDR3 sequences, about 95% were seen once, and the ten largest hold approximately 0.1%. Germline CDR1 MNHEY, CDR2 SVGEGT. This CDR3 is built from 11 residues. V lost 5 bases and J lost 6, with 5 bases in between. Concerning this clonotype: What it binds is unknown.

TCR beta sequencing covered blood CD8+ and CD4+ T cells. Study-level points and caveats: The CD4+ T cell repertoires in Susac syndrome did not show any clonal expansion.

This chain joins TRBV6-2 or TRBV6-3 and TRBJ2-1; unclear D gene. Sample: CD4+ T cells from PBMCs. The origin of this receptor is a human donor with Susac syndrome. The CDR3 sequence is CASSRVNEQFF. CDR3 bases: TGTGCCAGCAGTAGGGTCAATGAGCAGTTCTTC.